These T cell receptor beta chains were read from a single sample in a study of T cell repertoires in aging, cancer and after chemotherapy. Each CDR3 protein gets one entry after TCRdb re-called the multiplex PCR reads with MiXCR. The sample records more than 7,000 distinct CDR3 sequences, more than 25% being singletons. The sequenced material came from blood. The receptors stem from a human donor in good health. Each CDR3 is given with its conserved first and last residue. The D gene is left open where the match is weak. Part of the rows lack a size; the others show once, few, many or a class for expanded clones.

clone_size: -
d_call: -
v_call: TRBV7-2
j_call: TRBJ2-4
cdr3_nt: TGTGCCTGCAGCGACCGAGCGACAGGACCAATAGCCAAAAACATTCAGTACTTC
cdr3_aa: CACSDRATGPIAKNIQYF

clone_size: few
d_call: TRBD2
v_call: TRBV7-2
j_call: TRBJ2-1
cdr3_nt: TGTGCCAGCAGCTCGCCGACCTGGGGACTAGCGGGAAGATACAATGAGCAGTTCTTC
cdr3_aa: CASSSPTWGLAGRYNEQFF

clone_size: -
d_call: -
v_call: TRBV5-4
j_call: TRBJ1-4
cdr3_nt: TGTGCCAGCAGCTTAGGCGCTGCGAGAATTGAAAAACTGTTTTTT
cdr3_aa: CASSLGAARIEKLFF

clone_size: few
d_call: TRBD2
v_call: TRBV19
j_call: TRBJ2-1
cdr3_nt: TGTGCCAGTAGCAGTTTAAACCGGGGGACTAGCGGGAGGGCCGGGTACAATGAGCAGTTCTTC
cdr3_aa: CASSSLNRGTSGRAGYNEQFF

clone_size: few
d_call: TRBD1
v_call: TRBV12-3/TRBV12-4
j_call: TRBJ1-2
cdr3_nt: TGTGCCATGGGACAGACTCACTCATCTGGCTACACCTTC
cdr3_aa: CAMGQTHSSGYTF

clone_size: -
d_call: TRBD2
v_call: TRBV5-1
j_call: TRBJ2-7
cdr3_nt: TGCGCCAGCAGCTATACTAGCGGGAGATACGAGCAGTACTTC
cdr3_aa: CASSYTSGRYEQYF

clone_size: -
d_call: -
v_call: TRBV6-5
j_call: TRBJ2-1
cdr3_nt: TGTGCCAGCAGTCCGACACAACAACTTGACAATAAGCAGTTCTTC
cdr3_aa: CASSPTQQLDNKQFF

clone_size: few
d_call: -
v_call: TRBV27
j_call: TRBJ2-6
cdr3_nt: TGTGCCAGCAGCCCAGGCTCGTACAGTCTATCTGGGGCCAACGTCCTGACTTTC
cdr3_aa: CASSPGSYSLSGANVLTF

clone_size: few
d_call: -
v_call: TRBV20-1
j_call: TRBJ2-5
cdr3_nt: TGCAGTGCTAGAGATCGTGGGGAGGCGACCCAGTACTTC
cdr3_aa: CSARDRGEATQYF

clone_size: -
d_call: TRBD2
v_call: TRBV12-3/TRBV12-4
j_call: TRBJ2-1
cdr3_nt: TGTGCCAGCAGTTTAAAGGCGGCTAGCGGGAGCCTCTCCTACAATGAGCAGTTCTTC
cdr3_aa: CASSLKAASGSLSYNEQFF

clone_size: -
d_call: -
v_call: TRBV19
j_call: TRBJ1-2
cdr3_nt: TGTGCCAGTAGTATGACAGCTTACTATGGCTACACCTTC
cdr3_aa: CASSMTAYYGYTF

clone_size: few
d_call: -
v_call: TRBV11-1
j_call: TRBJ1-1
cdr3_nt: TGTGCCAGCAGCTTAAGCTTGGGCACTGAAGCTTTCTTT
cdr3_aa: CASSLSLGTEAFF

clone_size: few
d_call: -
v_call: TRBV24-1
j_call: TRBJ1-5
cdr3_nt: TGTGCCACCAGTGGGGGTTTGAAACAGCCCCAGCATTTT
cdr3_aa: CATSGGLKQPQHF

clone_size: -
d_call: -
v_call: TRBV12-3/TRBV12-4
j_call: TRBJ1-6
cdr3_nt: TGTGTCAGCAGTTTGCAGCAGGCCAATTCACCCCTCCACTTT
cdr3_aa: CVSSLQQANSPLHF

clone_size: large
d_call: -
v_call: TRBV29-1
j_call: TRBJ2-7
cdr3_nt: TGCAGCGTTGCGGGGGCAGGGATGGACGAGCAGTACTTC
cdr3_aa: CSVAGAGMDEQYF

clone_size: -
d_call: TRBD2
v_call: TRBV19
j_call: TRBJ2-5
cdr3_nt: TGTGCCAGTAGTACGCGACTAGCGGGAGGGCAAGAGACCCAGTACTTC
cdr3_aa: CASSTRLAGGQETQYF

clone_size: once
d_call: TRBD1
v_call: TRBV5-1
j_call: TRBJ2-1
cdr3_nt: TGCGCCAGCAGCCTCCGGGACAGTTACAATGAGCAGTTCTTC
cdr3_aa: CASSLRDSYNEQFF

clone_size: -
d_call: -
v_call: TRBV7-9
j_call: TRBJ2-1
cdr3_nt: TGTGCCAGCAGCCCCGTGGTCGGTGAGCAGTTCTTC
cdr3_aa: CASSPVVGEQFF

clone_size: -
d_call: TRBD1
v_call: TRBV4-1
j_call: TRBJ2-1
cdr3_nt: TGCGCCAGCAGCCAAGTCCGGGACAGAGCCCTTGAGCAGTTCTTC
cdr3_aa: CASSQVRDRALEQFF

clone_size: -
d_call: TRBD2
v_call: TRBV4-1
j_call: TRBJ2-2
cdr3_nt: TGCGCCAGCAGCCCCACCGGTGCGGGAGGGGACACCGGGGAGCTGTTTTTT
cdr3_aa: CASSPTGAGGDTGELFF

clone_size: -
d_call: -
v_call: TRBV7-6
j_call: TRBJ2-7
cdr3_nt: TGTGCCAGCAGATTATCGATCCTAGGGAACGCCTACGAGCAGTACTTC
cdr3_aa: CASRLSILGNAYEQYF

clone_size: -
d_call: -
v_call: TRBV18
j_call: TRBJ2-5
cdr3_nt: TGTGCCAGCTCACCACAGCGGCTAGAGAGGGTCCAAGAGACCCAGTACTTC
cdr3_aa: CASSPQRLERVQETQYF

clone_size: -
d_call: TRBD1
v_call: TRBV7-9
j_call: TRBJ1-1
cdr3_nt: TGTGCCAGCAGCTACGGACAGGCGAACACTGAAGCTTTCTTT
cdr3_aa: CASSYGQANTEAFF

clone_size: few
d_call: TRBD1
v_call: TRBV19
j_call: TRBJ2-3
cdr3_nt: TGTGCCAGTAGTATGGGCGGACAGGGGATAGATACGCAGTATTTT
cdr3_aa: CASSMGGQGIDTQYF

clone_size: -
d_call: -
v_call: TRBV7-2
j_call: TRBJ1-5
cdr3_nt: TGTGCCAGCAGCTTAGATTACAATCAGCCCCAGCATTTT
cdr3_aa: CASSLDYNQPQHF

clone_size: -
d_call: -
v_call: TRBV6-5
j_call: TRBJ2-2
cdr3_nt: TGTGCCAGCAGTGACTCTGGTCCTGGGGCAGGGAACACCGGGGAGCTGTTTTTT
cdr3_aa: CASSDSGPGAGNTGELFF

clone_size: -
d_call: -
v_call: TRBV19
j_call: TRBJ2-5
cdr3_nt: TGTGCCAGTAGTATGAAGCGGAGGGGGCCGATGTACCAAGAGACCCAGTACTTC
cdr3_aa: CASSMKRRGPMYQETQYF

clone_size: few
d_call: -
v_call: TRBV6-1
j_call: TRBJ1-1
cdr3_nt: TGTGCCAGCAGTGAACTTTGGCAAGACACTGAAGCTTTCTTT
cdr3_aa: CASSELWQDTEAFF

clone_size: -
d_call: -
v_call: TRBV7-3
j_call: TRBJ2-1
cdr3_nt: TGTGCCAGCAGCTCCTTAGCGGCCTCCTACAATGAGCAGTTCTTC
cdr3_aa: CASSSLAASYNEQFF

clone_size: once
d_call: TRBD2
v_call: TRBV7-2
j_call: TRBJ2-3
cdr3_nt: TGTGCCAGCAGCGTAGGGCTAGCGGGAAAAGGAGATACGCAGTATTTT
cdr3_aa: CASSVGLAGKGDTQYF

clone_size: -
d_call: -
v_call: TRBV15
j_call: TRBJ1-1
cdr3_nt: TGTGCCACCAGCAGCGAACGGGGGCAGAACACTGAAGCTTTCTTT
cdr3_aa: CATSSERGQNTEAFF

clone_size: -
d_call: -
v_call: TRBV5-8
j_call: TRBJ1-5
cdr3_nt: TGTGCCAGCAGCTTGGGTCACAGAAGTAATCAGCCCCAGCATTTT
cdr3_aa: CASSLGHRSNQPQHF

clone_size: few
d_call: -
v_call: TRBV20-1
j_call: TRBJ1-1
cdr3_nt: TGCAGTGCTAGCTTGGGGGGTTGGACTGAAGCTTTCTTT
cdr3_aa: CSASLGGWTEAFF

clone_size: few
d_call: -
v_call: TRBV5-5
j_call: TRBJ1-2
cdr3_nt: TGTGCCAGCAGCCGGGAGGGAGGGTACGGATTCGGCTACACCTTC
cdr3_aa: CASSREGGYGFGYTF

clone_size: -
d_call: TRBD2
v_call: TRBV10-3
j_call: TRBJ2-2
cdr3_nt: TGTGCCATCAGTGAGGAACGTTTAGCGGGATCCGCGAACACCGGGGAGCTGTTTTTT
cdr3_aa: CAISEERLAGSANTGELFF

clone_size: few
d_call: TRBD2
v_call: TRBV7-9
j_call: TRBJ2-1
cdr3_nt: TGTGCCAGCAGGAGGTCTAGCGGATACAATGAGCAGTTCTTC
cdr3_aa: CASRRSSGYNEQFF

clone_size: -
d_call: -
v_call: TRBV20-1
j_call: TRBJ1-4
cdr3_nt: TGCAGTGCTAGAGGGTATGAGAAACTGTTTTTT
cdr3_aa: CSARGYEKLFF

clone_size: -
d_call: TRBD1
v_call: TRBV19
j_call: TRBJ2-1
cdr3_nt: TGTGCCAGTAGTTTGACAGGGGGCCCCGGCTACAATGAGCAGTTCTTC
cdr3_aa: CASSLTGGPGYNEQFF

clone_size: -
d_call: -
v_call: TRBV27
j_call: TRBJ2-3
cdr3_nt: TGTGCCAGCAGTTACACCGGGCCTCGGGGCGCAGATACGCAGTATTTT
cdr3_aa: CASSYTGPRGADTQYF

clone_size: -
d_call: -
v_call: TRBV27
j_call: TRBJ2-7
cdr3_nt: TGTGCCAGCAGTTTCAGTGGCTACGAGCAGTACTTC
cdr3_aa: CASSFSGYEQYF

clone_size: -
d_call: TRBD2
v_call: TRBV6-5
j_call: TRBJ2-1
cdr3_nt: TGTGCCAGCAGGGTTAGCGGGAGTATCGATGAGCAGTTCTTC
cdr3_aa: CASRVSGSIDEQFF

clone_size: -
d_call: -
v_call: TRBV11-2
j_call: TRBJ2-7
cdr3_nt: TGTGCCAGCAGCTTAGAAGGAAACAGCTTCTACGAGCAGTACTTC
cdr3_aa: CASSLEGNSFYEQYF

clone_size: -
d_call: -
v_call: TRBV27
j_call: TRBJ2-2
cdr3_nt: TGTGCCAGCAGTTCAGGACTCGTGAACACCGGGGAGCTGTTTTTT
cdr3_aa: CASSSGLVNTGELFF

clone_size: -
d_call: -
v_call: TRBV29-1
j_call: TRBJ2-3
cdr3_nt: TGCAGCGTTGAAGAAACTTCCGGGACGGGCGATACGCAGTATTTT
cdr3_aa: CSVEETSGTGDTQYF

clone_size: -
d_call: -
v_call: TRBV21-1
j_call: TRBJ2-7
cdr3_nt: TGTGCCAGCAGCACCAAAAGGCGTCTTACCTACGAGCAGTACTTC
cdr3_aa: CASSTKRRLTYEQYF